Listed here are 24 T cell receptor beta chains from one sample, sequenced in a study of blood T cell repertoires in COVID-19. The assay was immunoSEQ multiplex PCR, and TCRdb's table has in-frame clones only and misses some. The sample carries 30,000 to 40,000 clones, around 88% recorded once. Sequenced: peripheral blood. The receptors were gathered from a human donor in a cohort sampled during active COVID-19.

The CDR3 loop is CASSPDADTQYF. The CDR3 DNA is TGTGCCAGCAGCCCAGATGCAGATACGCAGTATTTT. The rearrangement uses TRBV12-3 or TRBV12-4 and TRBJ2-3; D unresolved. The CDR3 has 12 amino acids. V shed 6 bases and J shed 4 bases, with 8 bases lying between them.

The gene calls are TRBV6-5 and TRBJ1-2; TRBD1 matches 8 bases. CDR3 length: 13 residues. Germline V gene sequence: CDR1 MNHEY, CDR2 SVGAGI. V shed 8 bases and J 0 bases; nucleotides not matched to a gene: 2. Here the CDR3 reads CASDRGANYGYTF. CDR3 nucleotide sequence: TGTGCCAGCGACAGGGGAGCTAACTATGGCTACACCTTC.

The J gene is TRBJ2-1, the V gene TRBV15; D is possibly TRBD2 (6 bases). The germline V and J ends were trimmed by 0 bases and 3 bases, with 18 bases remaining between them. This CDR3 is built from 18 residues. The germline CDR1 and CDR2 sequences are LNHNV and YYDKDF (reference sequence). CDR3 coding DNA: TGTGCCACCAGCAGAGATTTCGGGGGAGTGGGCCTCTACAATGAGCAGTTCTTC. Protein: CATSRDFGGVGLYNEQFF. Filled out from reference TRBV15 and TRBJ2-1, the complete variable domain reads DAMVIQNPRYQVTQFGKPVTLSCSQTLNHNVMYWYQQKSSQAPKLLFHYYDKDFNNEADTPDNFQSRRPNTSFCFLDIRSPGLGDTAMYLCATSRDFGGVGLYNEQFFGPGTRLTVL.

Regarding this clone: The sample contains more than one DNA sequence encoding this CDR3. This rearrangement joins TRBV2 to TRBJ2-7; 8 bases map to TRBD1. The V segment lost 6 bases and the J segment 0 bases; nucleotides outside the gene matches: 4. The CDR3 loop spans 14 amino acids. Germline V gene sequence: CDR1 SNHLY, CDR2 FYNNEI. The CDR3 spells CASSRDRSSYEQYF. CDR3 bases: TGTGCCAGCAGCCGGGACAGGTCCTCCTACGAGCAGTACTTC.

The V and J genes are TRBV5-1 and TRBJ2-2, with 9 bases aligning to TRBD2. The CDR3 is made up of 15 amino acids. Germline assignment: CDR1 SGHRS and CDR2 YFSETQ. The V and J ends lost 5 bases and 4 bases, in that order; junction bases with no gene match: 6. The chain's CDR3 is CASSGRGGRTGELFF. CDR3 sequence (DNA): TGCGCCAGCAGTGGGCGGGGGGGCCGCACCGGGGAGCTGTTTTTT.

The chain carries TRBV7-9 and TRBJ2-5, with 10 positions matching TRBD1. The CDR3 length is 17 residues. Germline CDR1 reads SEHNR; CDR2 reads FQNEAQ (reference sequence). After removal of 2 bases from V and 4 bases from J, the junction contained 10 bases not matched to a gene. Here the CDR3 reads CASSLYEGQGLRETQYF. For the CDR3, the DNA is TGTGCCAGCAGCTTATACGAGGGACAGGGGCTACGAGAGACCCAGTACTTC.

The rearrangement links TRBV7-9 to TRBJ2-3; 12 positions match TRBD2. The V gene's germline CDR1 is SEHNR and CDR2 FQNEAQ (reference sequence). CDR3 length: 16 residues. V lost 5 bases to trimming and J lost 2 bases; unmatched junction nucleotides: 5. The DNA of the CDR3 is TGTGCCAGCAGCATACTAGCGGGAGGACCCACAGATACGCAGTATTTT. This gives the protein CASSILAGGPTDTQYF.

This clone was seen once. V usage is TRBV7-9 and J usage is TRBJ2-7; TRBD2 matches 13 bases. CDR1 and CDR2 (germline): SEHNR, FQNEAQ (reference sequence). V was pared by 5 bases and J by 3 bases, with 4 bases of the junction left unmatched. The CDR3 has 15 amino acids. CDR3 DNA: TGTGCCAGCAGCCCTCGGACTAGCGGGAGCTACGAGCAGTACTTC. Residues: CASSPRTSGSYEQYF. Full variable domain (missing parts from reference TRBV7-9 and TRBJ2-7): DTGVSQNPRHKITKRGQNVTFRCDPISEHNRLYWYRQTLGQGPEFLTYFQNEAQLEKSRLLSDRFSAERPKGSFSTLEIQRTEQGDSAMYLCASSPRTSGSYEQYFGPGTRLTVT.

The chain recombines TRBV7-2 with TRBJ2-1; possibly TRBD2 for D (5 bases). CDR1 and CDR2 (germline): SGHTA, FQGNSA. V was clipped by 4 bases and J by 0 bases, with 16 bases between them. This CDR3 has 17 residues. The CDR3 protein is CASSSLYGESSYNEQFF. The CDR3 bases are TGTGCCAGCAGCTCCCTTTATGGGGAGAGCTCCTACAATGAGCAGTTCTTC.

This chain connects TRBV27 to TRBJ2-2; the match to TRBD1 covers 11 bases. There are 16 residues in the CDR3. The V gene's germline CDR1 is MNHEY and CDR2 SMNVEV (reference sequence). Germline trimming cut 6 bases from V and 6 bases from J; bases unmatched to any gene: 9. CDR3 bases: TGTGCCAGCAGATCCCGGGACAGGGGGTCCCCCGGGGAGCTGTTTTTT. Its protein product is CASRSRDRGSPGELFF.

Comment on this clone: The same CDR3 can be traced to other DNA sequences in this sample. V gene TRBV2 combines with J gene TRBJ2-3, with 8 bases matching TRBD2. This CDR3 is 15 amino acids long. V lost 6 bases to trimming and J lost 3 bases; unmatched junction nucleotides: 8. Germline loops: CDR1 SNHLY, CDR2 FYNNEI. CDR3 in amino acids: CASRKSGGPTDTQYF. CDR3 nucleotide sequence: TGTGCCAGCAGAAAATCGGGGGGGCCGACAGATACGCAGTATTTT.

The gene calls are TRBV2 and TRBJ2-1, with 12 bases lining up with TRBD1. The CDR3 runs 21 residues. The V and J ends lost 7 bases and 1 base, in that order; junction bases with no gene match: 20. Germline V gene sequence: CDR1 SNHLY, CDR2 FYNNEI. CDR3 sequence: CASTILPGQGARKPSYNEQFF. The CDR3 DNA follows: TGTGCCAGCACGATTTTACCGGGACAGGGGGCCAGGAAACCATCCTACAATGAGCAGTTCTTC.

The V gene is TRBV7-9, the J gene TRBJ2-2, with a weak D call TRBD1 (6 bases). The CDR3 contains 15 residues. V was shortened by 5 bases and J by 6 bases, with 16 bases between the two germline ends. Germline V gene sequence: CDR1 SEHNR, CDR2 FQNEAQ (reference sequence). For the CDR3, the DNA is TGTGCCAGCAGCGGCGTTAACAGGGAAGCCGGGGAGCTGTTTTTT. Translating it yields CASSGVNREAGELFF. The full variable domain, rest sourced from reference TRBV7-9 and TRBJ2-2, is DTGVSQNPRHKITKRGQNVTFRCDPISEHNRLYWYRQTLGQGPEFLTYFQNEAQLEKSRLLSDRFSAERPKGSFSTLEIQRTEQGDSAMYLCASSGVNREAGELFFGEGSRLTVL.

This chain joins TRBV5-1 and TRBJ2-5; the D gene is possibly TRBD1 (6 bases). Germline V lookup: CDR1 SGHRS, CDR2 YFSETQ. There are 14 residues in the CDR3. V was pared by 3 bases and J by 5 bases, with 14 bases between. The CDR3 spells CASSWDNLDETQYF. CDR3 sequence (DNA): TGCGCCAGCAGCTGGGACAATCTCGATGAGACCCAGTACTTC.

This chain connects TRBV18 to TRBJ2-1; TRBD1 agrees at 7 bases. The ends lost 2 bases at V and 5 bases at J; junction bases unmatched: 3. The V gene's germline CDR1 is KGHSH and CDR2 LQKENI. CDR3 length: 14 residues. The CDR3 here is CASSPWGQNNEQFF. The CDR3 DNA reads as TGTGCCAGCTCACCATGGGGACAGAACAATGAGCAGTTCTTC.

This chain joins TRBV5-4 and TRBJ1-2; 8 nucleotides match TRBD1. With 3 bases clipped from V and 4 bases from J, the junction kept 2 bases outside the gene matches. This CDR3 has 13 amino acids. Per germline, CDR1 SGHNT and CDR2 YYREEE (reference sequence). CDR3 sequence (DNA): TGTGCCAGCAGCTACAGGGGGACCTATGGCTACACCTTC. Encoded protein: CASSYRGTYGYTF.

This chain connects TRBV25-1 to TRBJ1-2; perhaps TRBD1 as D (5 bases). Germline lookup yields CDR1 MGHDK and CDR2 SYGVNS. The CDR3 is 17 residues long. Trimming left V 0 bases short and J 3 bases short, with 17 bases between. CDR3 sequence: CASSEYGLGGSDYGYTF. The CDR3 DNA is TGTGCCAGCAGTGAATATGGATTGGGGGGGTCGGACTATGGCTACACCTTC.

The chain carries TRBV15 and TRBJ2-7; D ambiguous. Trimming took off 1 base at V and 0 bases at J, with 7 bases between the two ends. CDR3 length equals 14 residues. From germline, CDR1 is LNHNV and CDR2 YYDKDF (reference sequence). CDR3 sequence (DNA): TGTGCCACCAGCAGAGGAGGTAGCTCCTACGAGCAGTACTTC. Protein product: CATSRGGSSYEQYF.

The V and J genes are TRBV6-4 and TRBJ2-3; the match to TRBD1 covers 7 bases. The trim removed 0 bases at V and 6 bases at J, leaving 0 bases unmatched. This CDR3 region has 13 residues. In germline, CDR1 is MRHNA, CDR2 SNTAGT. CDR3 residues: CASSDSRGDTQYF. DNA of the CDR3: TGTGCCAGCAGTGACTCCAGGGGGGATACGCAGTATTTT.

The chain joins TRBV28 to TRBJ2-5; 8 bases match TRBD2. CDR1 is MDHEN, CDR2 SYDVKM, per germline. Losses at the gene ends were 5 bases for V and 7 bases for J; bases not matched to a gene: 18. The CDR3 has 17 amino acids. CDR3 sequence (DNA): TGTGCCAGCAGTCCCGGCACCAATGAGCGGGGGAGGCTGACCCAGTACTTC. As protein: CASSPGTNERGRLTQYF.

The V and J genes are TRBV19 and TRBJ1-1; D is perhaps TRBD1 (6 bases). Trimming took 2 bases from V and 7 from J, leaving 14 bases between them. CDR3 length: 14 amino acids. CDR1 is LNHDA, CDR2 SQIVND, per germline (reference sequence). CDR3 region: CASSIRGARGEAFF. The CDR3, as DNA: TGTGCCAGTAGTATACGGGGGGCGCGAGGTGAAGCTTTCTTT.

V usage is TRBV24-1 and J usage is TRBJ2-3; TRBD2 aligns across 9 bases. After removal of 7 bases from V and 4 bases from J, the junction contained 5 bases not matched to a gene. CDR1 KGHDR and CDR2 SFDVKD come from the germline V gene. The CDR3 totals 14 residues. The CDR3 spells CATSLAGDADTQYF. The DNA of the CDR3 is TGTGCCACCAGCTTAGCGGGAGATGCAGATACGCAGTATTTT.

This clone has a single count. CDR3 sequence reads: CASSPRGGAHRTEAFF. The CDR3 nucleotides read TGTGCCAGCTCACCCCGAGGAGGGGCCCACCGGACTGAAGCTTTCTTT. The rearrangement joins TRBV18 to TRBJ1-1; D is possibly TRBD1 (5 bases). The CDR3 is 16 amino acids. Trimming took 3 bases from V and 5 from J, leaving 19 bases between them. The germline CDR1 and CDR2 sequences are KGHSH and LQKENI. Looking up the rest from reference TRBV18 and TRBJ1-1 gives the full variable domain: NAGVMQNPRHLVRRRGQEARLRCSPMKGHSHVYWYRQLPEEGLKFMVYLQKENIIDESGMPKERFSAEFPKEGPSILRIQQVVRGDSAAYFCASSPRGGAHRTEAFFGQGTRLTVV.

V usage is TRBV28 and J usage is TRBJ2-2; D is unclear. Germline lookup yields CDR1 MDHEN and CDR2 SYDVKM. CDR3 length: 13 amino acids. V gave up 9 bases and J gave up 0 bases, with 8 bases separating them. The CDR3 DNA follows: TGTGCCAGTCATCGGGCGAACACCGGGGAGCTGTTTTTT. Protein product: CASHRANTGELFF.